The 23 T cell receptor beta chains given below trace back to one sample, sequenced in a study of cytomegalovirus exposure and HLA in healthy donors. The primer mix had 60 Vbeta and 13 Jbeta primers. Produced via immunoSEQ multiplex PCR; TCRdb's table is partial and in-frame only. This table holds under 200,000 clones, around 80% found once. Sequencing used PBMCs. Source of these receptors: a girl between 5 and 17 years old in good health and CMV-seropositive.

The chain employs TRBV10-3 and TRBJ2-7; D is unclear. The ends were cut back, 6 bases at V and 0 bases at J, with 9 bases in the middle. This CDR3 has 13 residues. Germline-derived CDR1 and CDR2 are ENHRY and SYGVKD. CDR3 sequence reads: CAIRAASSYEQYF. The CDR3 DNA reads TGTGCCATCAGAGCTGCGAGCTCCTACGAGCAGTACTTC.

V usage is TRBV28 and J usage is TRBJ2-2; no definite D call. The germline CDR1 and CDR2 sequences are MDHEN and SYDVKM. CDR3 length: 16 residues. V was shortened by 1 base and J by 6 bases, with 15 bases between the two germline ends. The DNA of the CDR3 is TGTGCCAGCAGTTTATCCCTTGATGCAGGATCCGGGGAGCTGTTTTTT. Residues: CASSLSLDAGSGELFF.

The CDR3 DNA reads TGTGCCTGGTATCCCGGATCACGGCTTGTTCGTCGGGCTAATGAAAAACTGTTTTTT. Translated, it gives CAWYPGSRLVRRANEKLFF. This chain joins TRBV30 and TRBJ1-4; D remains ambiguous. Germline CDR1 GTSNPN, CDR2 SVGIG (reference sequence). The CDR3 loop spans 19 amino acids. Trimming removed 5 bases at V and 3 bases at J, with 28 bases between.

J is TRBJ2-2 and V is TRBV9; 7 nucleotides match TRBD1. The CDR3 contains 17 residues. Germline values: CDR1 SGDLS, CDR2 YYNGEE. V lost 1 base to trimming and J lost 0 bases; unmatched junction nucleotides: 6. This chain's CDR3 is CASSVRRDSSNTGELFF. Here the CDR3 DNA reads TGTGCCAGCAGCGTACGCCGGGACAGTTCGAACACCGGGGAGCTGTTTTTT.

The chain couples TRBV5-1 to TRBJ2-2, with 7 bases that match TRBD1. This CDR3 is built from 16 residues. With V trimmed by 4 bases and J by 7 bases, 13 bases remained unmatched. Germline CDR1 SGHRS, CDR2 YFSETQ. The CDR3 protein is CASSPALGTEGGELFF. CDR3 nucleotide sequence: TGCGCCAGCAGCCCCGCCCTCGGGACAGAGGGCGGGGAGCTGTTTTTT.

The CDR3 spells CASSFPDRRLNYGYTF. In DNA, the CDR3 is TGTGCCAGCAGTTTCCCGGACAGGCGACTTAACTATGGCTACACCTTC. The chain has TRBV28 and TRBJ1-2; 7 bases agree with TRBD1. Germline V lookup: CDR1 MDHEN, CDR2 SYDVKM. The V gene end was trimmed by 3 bases and the J gene end by 1 base; junction bases not matched to a gene: 8. The CDR3 consists of 16 residues.

This clone was detected only once. The rearrangement joins TRBV7-2 to TRBJ1-2; D remains unclear. Trimming took off 5 bases at V and 5 bases at J, with 9 bases between the two ends. The CDR3 contains 12 residues. Per germline, CDR1 SGHTA and CDR2 FQGNSA. The CDR3 coding sequence is TGTGCCAGCAGCGCGGACTTGTATGGCTACACCTTC. This codes for CASSADLYGYTF.

The J gene is TRBJ1-1, the V gene TRBV2, with D unresolved. CDR3 length: 15 amino acids. The germline gives CDR1 SNHLY, CDR2 FYNNEI. Trimming stripped 3 bases from V and 1 base from J, with 12 bases between. CDR3: CASSDVTSGNTEAFF. The DNA of the CDR3 is TGTGCCAGCAGTGACGTCACCTCGGGGAACACTGAAGCTTTCTTT.

The rearrangement links TRBV2 to TRBJ2-5; the match to TRBD2 covers 10 bases. The trim removed 3 bases at V and 2 bases at J, leaving 12 bases unmatched. The length of the CDR3 is 18 residues. The germline gives CDR1 SNHLY, CDR2 FYNNEI. CDR3 sequence (DNA): TGTGCCAGCAGTGAGAGAGGGCTAGCGGGAGTCGGGCAAGAGACCCAGTACTTC. Amino acids: CASSERGLAGVGQETQYF.

The gene calls are TRBV6-6 and TRBJ2-2; D unresolved. The CDR3 covers 14 residues. V was pared by 6 bases and J by 5 bases, with 13 bases between. The germline V gene encodes CDR1 MNHNY and CDR2 SVGAGI (reference sequence). CDR3 coding DNA: TGTGCCAGCAGCTTATCCCCAGGTACCGGGGAGCTGTTTTTT. Its protein is CASSLSPGTGELFF.

This chain connects TRBV10-3 to TRBJ2-7; D is uncertain. V shed 7 bases and J shed 0 bases, with 13 bases lying between them. The CDR3 has 14 residues. The germline gives CDR1 ENHRY, CDR2 SYGVKD. CDR3 coding DNA: TGTGCCATCACCGCGACAACCAGCTCCTACGAGCAGTACTTC. Its translation is CAITATTSSYEQYF.

The chain carries TRBV28 and TRBJ2-2, with 10 bases that match TRBD1. CDR1 is MDHEN, CDR2 SYDVKM, per germline. This CDR3 is 18 amino acids long. V lost 6 bases, J lost 3 bases, and 13 bases stayed unmatched. CDR3 sequence reads: CASSSVMWDRGDTGELFF. CDR3 coding DNA: TGTGCCAGCAGCAGCGTAATGTGGGACAGGGGAGACACCGGGGAGCTGTTTTTT. The entire variable domain, with the rest obtained from reference TRBV28 and TRBJ2-2, is as follows: DVKVTQSSRYLVKRTGEKVFLECVQDMDHENMFWYRQDPGLGLRLIYFSYDVKMKEKGDIPEGYSVSREKKERFSLILESASTNQTSMYLCASSSVMWDRGDTGELFFGEGSRLTVL.

This clone was seen a single time. The chain links TRBV7-8 to TRBJ2-1; 15 positions match TRBD2. The CDR3 consists of 18 residues. Germline CDR1 reads SGHVS; CDR2 reads FQNEAQ. Unmatched junction bases numbered 9, after V lost 5 bases and J lost 4 bases. CDR3 coding DNA: TGTGCCAGCAGCCCCGGACTAGCGGGGGGGAGAACTTACAATGAGCAGTTCTTC. The encoded protein is CASSPGLAGGRTYNEQFF.

The rearrangement links TRBV15 to TRBJ2-5; TRBD2 aligns across 7 bases. The germline gives CDR1 LNHNV, CDR2 YYDKDF (reference sequence). The CDR3 has 13 residues. Losses at the gene ends were 3 bases for V and 5 bases for J; bases not matched to a gene: 3. Here the CDR3 reads CATSRGGIETQYF. The CDR3 DNA reads as TGTGCCACCAGCAGGGGAGGGATCGAGACCCAGTACTTC.

The chain joins TRBV5-1 to TRBJ1-1; D may be TRBD1 (6 bases). Germline V gene lookup returns CDR1 SGHRS and CDR2 YFSETQ. This CDR3 is 14 amino acids long. Deletions cut 2 bases from V and 1 base from J, with 9 bases between. The CDR3 nucleotides are TGCGCCAGCAGCTTAGGACAGAAGAACACTGAAGCTTTCTTT. This translates into CASSLGQKNTEAFF.

This chain links TRBV5-4 with TRBJ2-7; a possible D gene is TRBD1 (5 bases). Germline CDR1 SGHNT, CDR2 YYREEE (reference sequence). V was clipped by 3 bases and J by 1 base, with 11 bases between them. CDR3 length equals 14 residues. CDR3 nucleotide sequence: TGTGCCAGCAGCTCGACAGTTGCTTCCTACGAGCAGTACTTC. Protein product: CASSSTVASYEQYF.

The table lists this clone with a few counts. The chain has TRBV21-1 and TRBJ2-1; the table's D gene call, TRBD2, was not cross checked with the DNA. TRBV21-1 is flagged as a pseudogene. The CDR3 totals 21 residues. CDR3 in amino acids: CASSKGPGTSGRASSYNEQFF. In nucleotides, the CDR3 is TGTGCCAGCAGCAAAGGTCCCGGGACTAGCGGGAGGGCTAGCTCCTACAATGAGCAGTTCTTC.

This clone was seen only once. The chain joins TRBV4-2 to TRBJ1-5, with 8 bases fitting TRBD1. The ends lost 3 bases at V and 4 bases at J; junction bases unmatched: 5. CDR1 and CDR2 (germline): LGHNA, YNFKEQ. This CDR3 has 15 residues. The DNA of the CDR3 is TGTGCCAGCAGCCACCAACAGGGGGTTAATCAGCCCCAGCATTTT. It translates to CASSHQQGVNQPQHF.

J is TRBJ2-1 and V is TRBV19; maybe TRBD2 (6 bases). Germline-derived CDR1 and CDR2 are LNHDA and SQIVND (reference sequence). V was shortened by 1 base and J by 3 bases, with 13 bases between the two germline ends. The CDR3 is 16 residues long. This CDR3 is CASSIGELAYYNEQFF. Here the CDR3 DNA reads TGTGCCAGTAGTATAGGGGAACTAGCTTACTACAATGAGCAGTTCTTC.

The chain uses TRBV1 and TRBJ1-3; the D segment call TRBD1 is taken from the table without a DNA check. TRBV1 is a pseudogene locus. This CDR3 region has 21 residues. The CDR3 loop reads CTSSQDPPTGKGGFGGNTIYF. As DNA, the CDR3 is TGCACCAGCAGCCAAGATCCCCCGACAGGGAAAGGGGGCTTTGGTGGAAACACCATATATTTT.

J is TRBJ2-7 and V is TRBV19; perhaps TRBD2 as D (6 bases). There are 12 residues in the CDR3. V was trimmed by 4 bases and J by 9 bases, leaving 13 bases between them. Germline V lookup: CDR1 LNHDA, CDR2 SQIVND (reference sequence). The CDR3 is CASSSRDSRQYF. CDR3 nucleotides: TGTGCCAGTAGTAGCCGGGACTCACGGCAGTACTTC.

This clone appeared a single time. J is TRBJ2-7 and V is TRBV11-2; TRBD1 aligns across 10 bases. This CDR3 contains 15 residues. V was pared by 3 bases and J by 3 bases, with 5 bases of the junction left unmatched. Per the germline V gene, CDR1 is SGHAT and CDR2 is FQNNGV. CDR3 amino acids: CASSFGTGVYYEQYF. The CDR3 DNA follows: TGTGCCAGCAGCTTTGGGACAGGGGTATACTACGAGCAGTACTTC.

This chain connects TRBV11-2 to TRBJ1-1; TRBD1 matches 8 bases. CDR1 and CDR2 from the germline V gene are SGHAT and FQNNGV. The CDR3 totals 14 residues. The V segment lost 1 base and the J segment 4 bases; nucleotides outside the gene matches: 2. The CDR3 reads CASSLGGQGTEAFF. In nucleotides, the CDR3 is TGTGCCAGCAGCTTAGGTGGACAGGGCACTGAAGCTTTCTTT.